This T cell receptor (beta chain) stems from a study of T cells in Graves' hyperthyroidism and ophthalmopathy. Study-wide results and caveats: A model built on 13 V-J features separated ophthalmopathy from stable hyperthyroidism.

Uncontrolled infection, other autoimmune disease, pregnancy or lactation excluded patients. About 10 ml of fresh peripheral blood supplied the PBMCs. Notes on this clonotype: Its antigen is currently unknown.

Amplified TCR beta CDR3 regions came from RNA transcripts. First-round RT-PCR targeting the TCR CDR3 was performed with the HTBI primer set. TCRdb re-called the multiplex PCR reads with MiXCR, one entry per CDR3 protein. The repertoire includes a few hundred thousand distinct CDR3 sequences, just over 14% of them detected once, and 10% to 15% sits in the top ten. This TCR was sampled from a woman in her forties with Graves' hyperthyroidism that later progressed to Graves' ophthalmopathy. The specimen was blood.

The CDR3 sequence is CASSLDLIAGDRTDTQYF. The CDR3 DNA reads as TGTGCCAGCAGCCTCGACTTAATAGCGGGAGATCGAACAGATACGCAGTATTTT. This chain uses TRBV7-9 with TRBJ2-3, with 9 bases lining up with TRBD2. With 5 bases clipped from V and 3 bases from J, the junction kept 15 bases outside the gene matches. There are 18 residues in the CDR3. Germline CDR1 SEHNR, CDR2 FQNEAQ (reference sequence).